The 17 T cell receptor beta chains in this list originate from one sample, sequenced in a study of T cells in Graves' hyperthyroidism and ophthalmopathy. Amplified TCR beta CDR3 regions came from RNA transcripts. First-round RT-PCR targeting the TCR CDR3 was performed with the HTBI primer set. TCRdb re-derived calls from the multiplex PCR reads in MiXCR, one entry per CDR3 protein. The data show 250,000 to 400,000 distinct CDR3 sequences, approximately 14% seen once. The sequenced material came from blood. The receptor set was obtained from a woman in her forties with Graves' ophthalmopathy.

The genes are TRBV4-2 and TRBJ2-5; 11 nucleotides align to TRBD2. V lost 0 bases and J lost 0; bases outside the gene matches: 9. This CDR3 has 19 amino acids. Looked up from germline, CDR1 is LGHNA and CDR2 is YNFKEQ. The CDR3 DNA reads as TGTGCCAGCAGCCAAGATAGGGTACTAGCGGGGGCGCACCAAGAGACCCAGTACTTC. Its protein is CASSQDRVLAGAHQETQYF.

This clonotype was seen repeatedly, ten times or more. V is TRBV6-1 and J is TRBJ1-5; TRBD1 agrees at 7 bases. This CDR3 comprises 15 residues. V shed 6 bases, J shed 2 bases, and the junction held 7 bases outside the gene matches. Germline V gives CDR1 MNHNS, CDR2 SASEGT. In DNA form, the CDR3 reads TGTGCCAGCAGGGCCACCGGGACAGGCAATCAGCCCCAGCATTTT. Translation gives CASRATGTGNQPQHF.

V gene TRBV20-1 combines with J gene TRBJ2-7; 9 bases fit TRBD2. The germline gives CDR1 DFQATT, CDR2 SNEGSKA (reference sequence). V dropped 1 base and J dropped 0; count of bases not matched to a gene: 19. CDR3 length equals 20 residues. In nucleotides, the CDR3 is TGCAGTGCTAGAGGCCCCGGGGCTAGCGGGGCTCTACAGATCTCCTACGAGCAGTACTTC. Its translation is CSARGPGASGALQISYEQYF.

The chain employs TRBV5-1 and TRBJ2-7; 11 bases align to TRBD2. Germline loops: CDR1 SGHRS, CDR2 YFSETQ. After removal of 7 bases from V and 4 bases from J, the junction contained 10 bases not matched to a gene. The CDR3 has 15 amino acids. The CDR3 sequence: CASCPLAGGPYEQYF. The DNA for the CDR3 is TGCGCCAGCTGTCCCCTAGCGGGGGGACCTTACGAGCAGTACTTC.

This clonotype has at least ten counts. V is TRBV28 and J is TRBJ2-1; a possible D gene is TRBD1 (5 bases). CDR1 is MDHEN and CDR2 is SYDVKM in the germline V gene. The CDR3 spans 13 residues. V lost 3 bases and J 6 bases, leaving 9 bases between the germline ends. The CDR3 region has the DNA TGTGCCAGCAGTTTCAAGGGGATCAATGAGCAGTTCTTC. Its translation is CASSFKGINEQFF. The full variable domain, rest sourced from reference TRBV28 and TRBJ2-1, is DVKVTQSSRYLVKRTGEKVFLECVQDMDHENMFWYRQDPGLGLRLIYFSYDVKMKEKGDIPEGYSVSREKKERFSLILESASTNQTSMYLCASSFKGINEQFFGPGTRLTVL.

This clonotype was detected ten times or more. The rearrangement joins TRBV30 to TRBJ1-2, with D tentatively TRBD1 (6 bases). The germline V gene has CDR1 GTSNPN and CDR2 SVGIG (reference sequence). V was shortened by 3 bases and J by 0 bases, with 14 bases between the two germline ends. CDR3 length: 15 residues. The CDR3 sequence: CAWRFRGRANYGYTF. As DNA, the CDR3 is TGTGCCTGGAGATTCAGGGGCCGCGCTAACTATGGCTACACCTTC.

The chain employs TRBV6-2 or TRBV6-3 and TRBJ2-3; D is unclear. The CDR3 is made up of 14 amino acids. Germline V gene lookup returns CDR1 MNHEY and CDR2 SVGEGT. V was shortened by 2 bases and J by 0 bases, with 6 bases between the two germline ends. This CDR3 is CASSYGVSTDTQYF. CDR3 nucleotides: TGTGCCAGCAGTTACGGAGTCAGCACAGATACGCAGTATTTT.

The chain recombines TRBV7-9 with TRBJ2-3; possibly TRBD2 for D (5 bases). Trimming left V 4 bases short and J 2 bases short, with 25 bases between. Germline V lookup: CDR1 SEHNR, CDR2 FQNEAQ (reference sequence). This CDR3 has 19 amino acids. This CDR3 reads CASSSQVASTFTATDTQYF. As DNA, the CDR3 is TGTGCCAGCAGCTCCCAAGTAGCGTCAACCTTCACTGCCACAGATACGCAGTATTTT.

This clonotype was detected a few times. The genes are TRBV5-6 and TRBJ1-1; D remains unclear. Trimming cost V 2 bases and J 6 bases, with 11 bases left between them. The CDR3 sequence is 13 residues long. Germline CDR1 reads SGHDT; CDR2 reads YYEEEE. This chain's CDR3 is CASSFRGRAEAFF. The CDR3 region has the DNA TGTGCCAGCAGCTTTCGTGGTCGCGCTGAAGCTTTCTTT.

This clonotype was seen ten or more times. V usage is TRBV7-2 and J usage is TRBJ1-2; 7 positions match TRBD1. V shed 3 bases, J shed 8 bases, and the junction held 15 bases outside the gene matches. The germline V gene encodes CDR1 SGHTA and CDR2 FQGNSA. This CDR3 is built from 16 residues. CDR3 loop: CASSFGQGQKGGGYTF. The CDR3 DNA follows: TGTGCCAGCAGCTTTGGCCAGGGACAGAAGGGAGGGGGCTACACCTTC. The full variable domain, its missing parts supplied by reference TRBV7-2 and TRBJ1-2, is GAGVSQSPSNKVTEKGKDVELRCDPISGHTALYWYRQSLGQGLEFLIYFQGNSAPDKSGLPSDRFSAERTGGSVSTLTIQRTQQEDSAVYLCASSFGQGQKGGGYTFGSGTRLTVV.

This chain uses TRBV10-1 with TRBJ1-5, with unresolved D. The ends were cut back, 5 bases at V and 4 bases at J, with 18 bases in the middle. Germline V gene data show CDR1 as WNHNN and CDR2 as SYGVQD (reference sequence). This CDR3 spans 16 amino acids. The DNA of the CDR3 is TGCGCCAGCAGTTGCAGTGTCAGTCCGTGTAATCAGCCCCAGCATTTT. This gives the protein CASSCSVSPCNQPQHF.

This clonotype was detected ten times or more. The chain couples TRBV20-1 to TRBJ2-7, with 9 positions matching TRBD1. Germline lookup yields CDR1 DFQATT and CDR2 SNEGSKA (reference sequence). The CDR3 extends over 13 amino acids. The trim removed 6 bases at V and 4 bases at J, leaving 7 bases unmatched. The CDR3 nucleotides read TGCAGTGCCAGTGGGACAGGGAATTACGAGCAGTACTTC. Residues: CSASGTGNYEQYF.

This clonotype has a count of ten or more. V usage is TRBV7-2 and J usage is TRBJ2-2; D uncertain. Per the germline V gene, CDR1 is SGHTA and CDR2 is FQGNSA. V gave up 2 bases and J gave up 0 bases, with 10 bases separating them. This CDR3 has 16 amino acids. CDR3 in amino acids: CASSLLGRANTGELFF. CDR3 bases: TGTGCCAGCAGCTTATTGGGCAGAGCGAACACCGGGGAGCTGTTTTTT.

The sample holds many counts of this clonotype. The V gene is TRBV25-1, the J gene TRBJ2-5; tentative D call: TRBD2 (6 bases). The V end was cut by 3 bases, the J end by 4 bases, with 12 bases between. Germline CDR1 and CDR2: MGHDK and SYGVNS. The CDR3 runs 14 residues. The DNA of the CDR3 is TGTGCCAGCAGTGATCAGGGAGGTCGAGAGACCCAGTACTTC. It encodes CASSDQGGRETQYF.

Written as DNA, the CDR3 is TGCGCCAGCACCGCGGAAAACCAAGAGACCCAGTACTTC. Its protein is CASTAENQETQYF. The chain joins TRBV4-1 to TRBJ2-5; no clear D. Trimming pared 7 bases from V and 0 bases from J, leaving 9 bases between. The CDR3 is 13 amino acids. The germline V gene has CDR1 MGHRA and CDR2 YSYEKL.

This clonotype was counted many times. The chain couples TRBV24-1 to TRBJ2-3, with 10 bases lining up with TRBD2. The germline CDR1 and CDR2 sequences are KGHDR and SFDVKD. CDR3 length: 16 amino acids. V dropped 4 bases and J dropped 2; count of bases not matched to a gene: 5. The CDR3 nucleotides are TGTGCCACCAGTGACACTAGCGGGAACTACACAGATACGCAGTATTTT. Protein sequence: CATSDTSGNYTDTQYF.

This clonotype was seen a few times. This sequence joins TRBV25-1 and TRBJ2-1; 13 bases are a match to TRBD2. V trimming: 5 bases; J trimming: 7 bases; junction bases outside the gene matches: 5. Germline V gives CDR1 MGHDK, CDR2 SYGVNS. This CDR3 is 15 amino acids long. The DNA of the CDR3 is TGTGCCAGCAGTAGAGCGGGACTAGCGGGGAATGAGCAGTTCTTC. The encoded protein is CASSRAGLAGNEQFF.